Listed below are T cell receptor beta chains from one sample, sequenced in a study of shared clonotypes between healthy human individuals. Repertoires were generated with immunoSEQ multiplex PCR, while TCRdb's copy carries only in-frame clones and drops some. Here the sample spans about 2.4 million clones, about 92% being singletons. Material: naive CD4+ T cells sorted from blood. Receptors originate from a man younger than 35 in good health. Both conserved end residues are part of each CDR3. A D gene is named only where the DNA matches it firmly. The size field is filled for only some rows; it gives once, few, many or a size class.

D gene,clone size,V gene,J gene,CDR3 DNA,CDR3 protein
TRBD2,-,TRBV5-1,TRBJ2-1,TGCGCCAGCAGCTTGGCCCAGCTAGCGGCAACTAGCTCCTACAATGAGCAGTTCTTC,CASSLAQLAATSSYNEQFF
-,-,TRBV6-6,TRBJ2-1,TGTGCCAGCACATCCGGCAAGGGACCCAGTTACAATGAGCAGTTCTTC,CASTSGKGPSYNEQFF
-,once,TRBV29-1,TRBJ1-4,TGCAGCGTTGCAGGGAGTAATGAAAAACTGTTTTTT,CSVAGSNEKLFF
TRBD2,-,TRBV18,TRBJ2-7,TGTGCCAGCTCACCACGAACTAGCGGTACCTACGAGCAGTACTTC,CASSPRTSGTYEQYF
-,-,TRBV7-9,TRBJ2-7,TGTGCCAGCAGTAATTTTAGGGGACACTCCTACGAGCAGTACTTC,CASSNFRGHSYEQYF
TRBD2,-,TRBV18,TRBJ2-7,TGTGCCAGCTCACCTGGGACTAGATCTGGCGAGCAGTACTTC,CASSPGTRSGEQYF
-,once,TRBV28,TRBJ2-6,TGTGCCAGCTCGACAGAGGGGGCCAACGTCCTGACTTTC,CASSTEGANVLTF
TRBD1,-,TRBV6-1,TRBJ1-2,TGTGCCAGCCTAAGACAGGGGACCAACTATGGCTACACCTTC,CASLRQGTNYGYTF
TRBD1,-,TRBV2,TRBJ2-1,TGTGCCAGCCAGGACAGGGGACCCTACAATGAGCAGTTCTTC,CASQDRGPYNEQFF
-,-,TRBV19,TRBJ2-1,TGTGCCAGTAGTCCACGAGGAACCAATGAGCAGTTCTTC,CASSPRGTNEQFF
-,-,TRBV10-1,TRBJ1-1,TGCGCCAGCAGTGATCAGTCTTTTAAAGCTTTCTTT,CASSDQSFKAFF
TRBD1,-,TRBV18,TRBJ1-1,TGTGCCAGCTCACAAACCGAGGGGGCGGCTGTGGCTTTCTTT,CASSQTEGAAVAFF
-,-,TRBV18,TRBJ2-7,TGTGCCAGCTCACCCCGGGACATAGCCTACGAGCAGTACTTC,CASSPRDIAYEQYF
-,-,TRBV2,TRBJ2-1,TGTGCCAGCGAACTTGACTACTACAATGAGCAGTTCTTC,CASELDYYNEQFF
-,-,TRBV30,TRBJ2-7,TGTGCCTGGAGTGTAGGACAGCCCCCAGAGCAGTACTTC,CAWSVGQPPEQYF
-,-,TRBV28,TRBJ1-5,TGTGCCAGCAGTTTACAGGCAGGGAGTACCAATCAGCCCCAGCATTTT,CASSLQAGSTNQPQHF
-,-,TRBV27,TRBJ1-4,TGTGCCAGCAGTTTCCGGACCGGGGATGAAAAACTGTTTTTT,CASSFRTGDEKLFF
-,few,TRBV28,TRBJ2-5,TGTGCCAGCGCAGGGGCTGCGGGGCAAGAGACCCAGTACTTC,CASAGAAGQETQYF
-,-,TRBV18,TRBJ2-7,TGTGCCAGCTCACGCGGAGACCCCCCCTACGAGCAGTACTTC,CASSRGDPPYEQYF
TRBD2,-,TRBV5-1,TRBJ2-1,TGCGCCAGCAGCTCGGTAGCGGGGGGAGATGAGCAGTTCTTC,CASSSVAGGDEQFF
-,-,TRBV10-3,TRBJ2-3,TGTGCCATCAGTGACGGGGTAGGCACAGATACGCAGTATTTT,CAISDGVGTDTQYF
-,-,TRBV5-1,TRBJ2-1,TGCGCCAGCAGCTTGGTGGTAGACAATGAGCAGTTCTTC,CASSLVVDNEQFF
-,-,TRBV6-1,TRBJ1-1,TGTGCCAGCAGTGAATCTTATAGGGGGTGGGGGTTGAACACTGAAGCTTTCTTT,CASSESYRGWGLNTEAFF
-,-,TRBV15,TRBJ2-4,TGTGCCACCAGCAGAGATATCGGGAGCGGTGGTGCCAAAAACATTCAGTACTTC,CATSRDIGSGGAKNIQYF
-,-,TRBV2,TRBJ2-2,TGTGCCAGCAGAGGCCTGGAGAAGGCCGGGGAGCTGTTTTTT,CASRGLEKAGELFF
TRBD1,-,TRBV5-4,TRBJ2-7,TGTGCCAGCAGCTTAGACAGGGGTGGCTACGAGCAGTACTTC,CASSLDRGGYEQYF
TRBD2,-,TRBV11-2,TRBJ2-3,TGTGCCAGCAGCTTTGCCGGACTAGCGGGGCGGGTAGATACGCAGTATTTT,CASSFAGLAGRVDTQYF
-,-,TRBV29-1,TRBJ1-2,TGCAGCGTTGATCGGGGGACCAACTATGGCTACACCTTC,CSVDRGTNYGYTF
-,-,TRBV11-3,TRBJ2-7,TGTGCCAGCAGCTCGACTCAGGGCTACGAGCAGTACTTC,CASSSTQGYEQYF
-,-,TRBV30,TRBJ1-4,TGTGCCTGGAGTGTGGGGGAGTCTAGACTGTTTTTT,CAWSVGESRLFF
-,-,TRBV29-1,TRBJ2-7,TGCAGCGTTGCTCGTAACCCCTACGAGCAGTACTTC,CSVARNPYEQYF
TRBD1,-,TRBV28,TRBJ1-2,TGTGCCAGCACTTATCCGGGACAGGGGTCCTCCGGCTACACCTTC,CASTYPGQGSSGYTF
-,-,TRBV4-2,TRBJ2-7,TGTGCCAGCAGCCAAGCTTACGGACAGTCCGGCGAGCAGTACTTC,CASSQAYGQSGEQYF
TRBD1,-,TRBV10-3,TRBJ1-6,TGTGCCCTACGACAGGGATCCTTGGAGGGATCACCCCTCCACTTT,CALRQGSLEGSPLHF
-,-,TRBV5-8,TRBJ1-2,TGTGCCACCCCAGAGGGGTGGTATGGCTACACCTTC,CATPEGWYGYTF
TRBD2,-,TRBV6-1,TRBJ2-1,TGTGCCAGCAGTCCCGGGACTAGCGGTTTTAGGGAGCAGTTCTTC,CASSPGTSGFREQFF